What follows describes a single T cell receptor beta chain. This specimen comes from a study of shared clonotypes between healthy human individuals. From germline, CDR1 is SGHRS and CDR2 YFSETQ. CDR3 length: 14 amino acids. The V end was cut by 5 bases, the J end by 3 bases, with 13 bases between. TCRdb's copy holds only in-frame clones and misses some; the assay was immunoSEQ multiplex PCR. The table shows approximately 2.5 million clones, with more than 90% occurring only once. The chain recombines TRBV5-1 with TRBJ2-3; a weak D match, TRBD1 (6 bases). The receptor was isolated from a man between 18 and 29 years old in good health. The source material was naive CD4+ T cells sorted from blood. Described subset: CD45RA+ positively selected. The CDR3 DNA follows: TGCGCCAGCAGGGGGGACATAAGTACAGATACGCAGTATTTT. Translated, it gives CASRGDISTDTQYF.